Shown below are 16 T cell receptor beta chains from a single sample sequenced in a study of blood T cell repertoires in COVID-19. Repertoires were generated with immunoSEQ multiplex PCR, while TCRdb's copy carries only in-frame clones and drops some. The data show roughly 150,000 clones, with about four fifths seen just once and approximately 19% held by the top ten. The material sequenced was peripheral blood. The receptors shown here come from a woman between 70 and 85 years old who had recovered from COVID-19.

The rearrangement uses TRBV7-9 and TRBJ2-7, with 8 bases fitting TRBD2. The CDR3 runs 14 residues. J lost 6 bases, V lost 5 bases, and 9 bases had no gene match. CDR1 is SEHNR, CDR2 FQNEAQ, per germline (reference sequence). The CDR3 coding sequence is TGTGCCAGCAGCCCGGGACTAGTTTGGTCCGAGCAGTACTTC. This codes for CASSPGLVWSEQYF.

The chain employs TRBV11-3 and TRBJ2-1; a weak D match, TRBD2 (6 bases). The germline V gene encodes CDR1 SGHNT and CDR2 YENEEA. The CDR3 totals 15 residues. Trimming took off 5 bases at V and 4 bases at J, with 15 bases between the two ends. DNA of the CDR3: TGTGCCAGCAGCCTCCGGGACTCCGCTTACAATGAGCAGTTCTTC. Its translation: CASSLRDSAYNEQFF.

As DNA, the CDR3 is TGTGCCAGCAGCGTAGCTGGGGGGAACCAAGCTTTCTTT. It encodes CASSVAGGNQAFF. This sequence joins TRBV9 and TRBJ1-1, with D possibly TRBD1 on 5 matching bases. This CDR3 is built from 13 residues. V lost 0 bases to trimming and J lost 9 bases, with 12 bases between them. Germline V CDR1 and CDR2: SGDLS, YYNGEE.

V gene TRBV7-6 combines with J gene TRBJ2-6, with a possible D match to TRBD1 (6 bases). Germline V gene data show CDR1 as SGHVS and CDR2 as FNYEAQ. Trimming took 4 bases from V and 4 from J, leaving 14 bases between them. The CDR3 is 16 residues long. CDR3 nucleotide sequence: TGTGCCAGCAGCTCCACCCCAGGGGCAGGGGCCAACGTCCTGACTTTC. Its protein is CASSSTPGAGANVLTF.

This clone has just a few counts. The V gene is TRBV7-9, the J gene TRBJ1-5; D call uncertain. The CDR3 is 14 amino acids. With 5 bases removed from V and 7 bases from J, the gap between germline ends came to 15 bases. In germline, CDR1 is SEHNR, CDR2 FQNEAQ (reference sequence). Here the CDR3 reads CASSRANTRQPQHF. CDR3 in DNA: TGTGCCAGCAGCCGAGCGAATACGCGCCAGCCCCAGCATTTT. Full variable domain (outside the CDR3, taken from reference TRBV7-9 and TRBJ1-5): DTGVSQNPRHKITKRGQNVTFRCDPISEHNRLYWYRQTLGQGPEFLTYFQNEAQLEKSRLLSDRFSAERPKGSFSTLEIQRTEQGDSAMYLCASSRANTRQPQHFGDGTRLSIL.

V and J are TRBV15 and TRBJ2-2, with 8 positions matching TRBD2. The CDR3 is made up of 13 amino acids. Germline V gene lookup returns CDR1 LNHNV and CDR2 YYDKDF (reference sequence). Unmatched junction bases numbered 4, after V lost 7 bases and J lost 6 bases. CDR3 loop: CATTLGLAGELFF. For the CDR3, the DNA is TGTGCCACCACCCTGGGACTAGCCGGGGAGCTGTTTTTT.

Written as DNA, the CDR3 is TGTGCCAGCTCACCCAGAACAGGGGCCGGTGAAAAACTGTTTTTT. It specifies CASSPRTGAGEKLFF. This sequence joins TRBV18 and TRBJ1-4; TRBD1 matches 7 bases. The germline V gene encodes CDR1 KGHSH and CDR2 LQKENI. The CDR3 totals 15 residues. V dropped 3 bases and J dropped 7; count of bases not matched to a gene: 8.

The chain links TRBV21-1 to TRBJ1-3; TRBD1 reflects the table's D call only, with no check against the DNA. TRBV21-1 is deemed a pseudogene. The CDR3 contains 19 residues. CDR3 protein: CASSKKRGRGQGNWDTIYF. The DNA of the CDR3 is TGTGCCAGCAGCAAAAAAAGGGGGAGGGGACAGGGGAATTGGGACACCATATATTTT.

This chain links TRBV4-1 with TRBJ1-1; D is uncertain. The V end was cut by 8 bases, the J end by 2 bases, with 12 bases between. The CDR3 is 13 residues long. Germline V gene lookup returns CDR1 MGHRA and CDR2 YSYEKL. Here the CDR3 DNA reads TGCGCCAGCGGGAGGAGCGGAAACACTGAAGCTTTCTTT. Its translation: CASGRSGNTEAFF.

The rearrangement links TRBV28 to TRBJ1-5, with D unclear. Trimming removed 7 bases at V and 4 bases at J, with 14 bases between. This CDR3 contains 14 residues. Germline values: CDR1 MDHEN, CDR2 SYDVKM. The CDR3 region has the DNA TGTGCCAGCACCCCCGCGGGCCTAAATCAGCCCCAGCATTTT. This gives the protein CASTPAGLNQPQHF.

This clone was counted a few times. The chain joins TRBV18 to TRBJ1-1, with a tentative D call TRBD1 (6 bases). The CDR3 is 14 residues long. Trimming took 3 bases from V and 4 from J, leaving 12 bases between them. The germline V gene has CDR1 KGHSH and CDR2 LQKENI. CDR3 coding DNA: TGTGCCAGCTCACCCTCAGCAGGGGTCACTGAAGCTTTCTTT. The encoded protein is CASSPSAGVTEAFF.

The chain couples TRBV5-1 to TRBJ1-1; the match to TRBD1 covers 7 bases. V was clipped by 0 bases and J by 3 bases; unmatched bases: 5. Germline V gene data show CDR1 as SGHRS and CDR2 as YFSETQ. The CDR3 extends over 15 amino acids. CDR3 in amino acids: CASSLAARGDTEAFF. The CDR3 DNA follows: TGCGCCAGCAGCTTGGCCGCCAGGGGGGACACTGAAGCTTTCTTT. The whole variable domain, filled in from reference TRBV5-1 and TRBJ1-1, reads KAGVTQTPRYLIKTRGQQVTLSCSPISGHRSVSWYQQTPGQGLQFLFEYFSETQRNKGNFPGRFSGRQFSNSRSEMNVSTLELGDSALYLCASSLAARGDTEAFFGQGTRLTVV.

This clone appeared once. The chain's CDR3 is CAISQGDYGYTF. DNA of the CDR3: TGTGCCATTTCACAGGGCGACTATGGCTACACCTTC. J is TRBJ1-2 and V is TRBV7-9, with D perhaps matching TRBD1 (6 bases). The CDR3 extends over 12 amino acids. V was trimmed by 10 bases and J by 3 bases, leaving 12 bases between them. Per the germline V gene, CDR1 is SEHNR and CDR2 is FQNEAQ (reference sequence). Full variable domain (remainder filled in from reference TRBV7-9 and TRBJ1-2): DTGVSQNPRHKITKRGQNVTFRCDPISEHNRLYWYRQTLGQGPEFLTYFQNEAQLEKSRLLSDRFSAERPKGSFSTLEIQRTEQGDSAMYLCAISQGDYGYTFGSGTRLTVV.

The gene calls are TRBV5-8 and TRBJ1-6; 8 bases map to TRBD1. The CDR3 has 14 amino acids. V gave up 6 bases and J gave up 11 bases; unmatched junction bases: 10. Germline V gene data show CDR1 as SGHTS and CDR2 as YDEGEE. The CDR3 here is CASTVEAGGPPLHF. The CDR3 DNA is TGTGCCAGCACGGTAGAGGCAGGGGGCCCACCCCTCCACTTT. Supplemented by reference TRBV5-8 and TRBJ1-6, the full variable domain reads EAGVTQSPTHLIKTRGQQATLRCSPISGHTSVYWYQQALGLGLQFLLWYDEGEERNRGNFPPRFSGRQFPNYSSELNVNALELEDSALYLCASTVEAGGPPLHFGNGTRLTVT.

This chain connects TRBV11-2 to TRBJ2-7, with D maybe TRBD1 (6 bases). The CDR3 is 14 residues long. Germline V gene sequence: CDR1 SGHAT, CDR2 FQNNGV. Trimming removed 5 bases from V and 5 bases from J, with 16 bases in between. The CDR3 DNA follows: TGTGCCAGCAGCATCCGACAGGCGGTCGACGAGCAGTACTTC. This encodes CASSIRQAVDEQYF.

The V call is TRBV11-2, the J call TRBJ1-2; 8 bases are shared with TRBD1. This CDR3 has 13 amino acids. Germline CDR1 SGHAT, CDR2 FQNNGV. J gave up 6 bases and V 8 bases, and 8 bases lay outside the gene matches. The CDR3 loop is CASGRDRTNGYTF. In nucleotides, the CDR3 is TGTGCCAGCGGACGGGACAGGACCAATGGCTACACCTTC. The entire variable domain, with the rest obtained from reference TRBV11-2 and TRBJ1-2, is as follows: EAGVAQSPRYKIIEKRQSVAFWCNPISGHATLYWYQQILGQGPKLLIQFQNNGVVDDSQLPKDRFSAERLKGVDSTLKIQPAKLEDSAVYLCASGRDRTNGYTFGSGTRLTVV.